Listed here is a single TCR beta chain. Losses at the gene ends were 0 bases for V and 6 bases for J; bases not matched to a gene: 8. The length of the CDR3 is 16 residues. Looked up from germline, CDR1 is LGHNA and CDR2 is YNFKEQ. The sample is drawn from a study of blood T cell repertoires in COVID-19. The wider study: T cells, B-cell-depleted T cells, or PBMCs supplied cDNA or gDNA.

The data were produced by immunoSEQ multiplex PCR, yet TCRdb's version contains in-frame clones alone and is incomplete. Of some 130,000 clones listed, around 82% are singletons. The V gene is TRBV4-2, the J gene TRBJ2-1; 7 bases map to TRBD2. The receptor comes from a woman between 45 and 60 years old who had recovered from COVID-19. The sequenced sample consisted of PBMCs or T cells enriched from blood (not recorded which). This CDR3 reads CASSQDWGGNFNEQFF. CDR3 sequence (DNA): TGTGCCAGCAGCCAAGATTGGGGGGGGAACTTCAATGAGCAGTTCTTC.